Following are 21 T cell receptor beta chains from one sample sequenced in a study of cytomegalovirus exposure and HLA in healthy donors. The PCR used 60 Vbeta and 13 Jbeta primers. Some clones are missing from TCRdb's copy, which holds only in-frame ones; the method was immunoSEQ multiplex PCR. The sample contains 90,000 to 150,000 clones, around 70% of which appear only once. Sequencing was performed on PBMCs. The receptors here all came from a woman aged 40 to 55 in good health and CMV-seropositive.

The rearrangement joins TRBV9 to TRBJ2-1; 10 nucleotides line up with TRBD2. Germline CDR1 and CDR2: SGDLS and YYNGEE. Trimming removed 0 bases from V and 8 bases from J; junction bases left unmatched: 5. The CDR3 spans 15 residues. The CDR3 sequence is CASSVESGRADEQFF. Written as DNA, the CDR3 is TGTGCCAGCAGCGTAGAGAGCGGGAGGGCCGATGAGCAGTTCTTC.

The chain uses TRBV4-3 and TRBJ1-2, with TRBD1 matching over 8 bases. The germline V gene has CDR1 LGHNA and CDR2 YSLEER. The CDR3 sequence is 18 residues long. The J segment lost 3 bases and the V segment lost 0 bases, leaving 12 bases of the junction unmatched. Here the CDR3 DNA reads TGCGCCAGCAGCCAAGATATAGTTTTTTCGGGACAGGACTATGGCTACACCTTC. Residues: CASSQDIVFSGQDYGYTF.

The chain has TRBV7-9 and TRBJ2-1, with D unresolved. Germline lookup yields CDR1 SEHNR and CDR2 FQNEAQ (reference sequence). V lost 1 base, J lost 3 bases, and 16 bases lay in between. This CDR3 comprises 17 residues. This chain's CDR3 is CASSLESGLMSYNEQFF. The CDR3 DNA sequence: TGTGCCAGCAGCTTAGAGTCAGGCCTTATGAGCTACAATGAGCAGTTCTTC.

In this sample, this clone turned up a few times. V is TRBV11-2 and J is TRBJ1-4, with D unresolved. The length of the CDR3 is 14 residues. V gave up 2 bases and J gave up 3 bases, with 7 bases separating them. CDR1 and CDR2 from the germline V gene are SGHAT and FQNNGV. The chain's CDR3 is CASSLWGANEKLFF. The CDR3 DNA sequence: TGTGCCAGCAGCTTATGGGGAGCTAATGAAAAACTGTTTTTT.

This sequence joins TRBV7-9 and TRBJ2-1; 10 bases agree with TRBD2. The germline gives CDR1 SEHNR, CDR2 FQNEAQ (reference sequence). CDR3 length: 15 amino acids. The V segment lost 5 bases and the J segment 3 bases; nucleotides outside the gene matches: 4. The CDR3 loop reads CASSPSGGDYNEQFF. CDR3 sequence (DNA): TGTGCCAGCAGCCCAAGCGGGGGGGACTACAATGAGCAGTTCTTC. The full variable domain, rest sourced from reference TRBV7-9 and TRBJ2-1, is DTGVSQNPRHKITKRGQNVTFRCDPISEHNRLYWYRQTLGQGPEFLTYFQNEAQLEKSRLLSDRFSAERPKGSFSTLEIQRTEQGDSAMYLCASSPSGGDYNEQFFGPGTRLTVL.

In DNA, the CDR3 is TGTGCCACCCGGGGGGCGAAACACAAATACGAGCAGTACTTC. Translating it yields CATRGAKHKYEQYF. The chain couples TRBV28 to TRBJ2-7; weak D call: TRBD2 (7 bases). This CDR3 contains 14 residues. Per the germline V gene, CDR1 is MDHEN and CDR2 is SYDVKM. Deletions cut 10 bases from V and 4 bases from J, with 20 bases between.

V gene TRBV6-5 combines with J gene TRBJ1-2, with 7 bases matching TRBD1. This CDR3 has 14 residues. J was trimmed by 6 bases and V by 0 bases; bases with no gene match: 4. From germline, CDR1 is MNHEY and CDR2 SVGAGI. CDR3 residues: CASSYSGQDDGYTF. CDR3 sequence (DNA): TGTGCCAGCAGTTACTCTGGACAGGATGATGGCTACACCTTC.

The CDR3 is CASSSRTGGQETQYF. The CDR3 DNA follows: TGTGCCAGCAGCTCAAGAACAGGGGGCCAAGAGACCCAGTACTTC. V usage is TRBV7-2 and J usage is TRBJ2-5; 8 nucleotides line up with TRBD1. Germline lookup yields CDR1 SGHTA and CDR2 FQGNSA. CDR3 size: 15 residues. With 4 bases clipped from V and 1 base from J, the junction kept 5 bases outside the gene matches.

This clone was seen only a few times. The J gene is TRBJ1-2, the V gene TRBV4-3; 7 positions agree with TRBD1. The CDR3 has 15 residues. V lost 4 bases, J lost 4 bases, and 9 bases stayed unmatched. Per the germline V gene, CDR1 is LGHNA and CDR2 is YSLEER. The CDR3 coding sequence is TGCGCCAGCAGCCCTGCCGCGGGACAGACCTATGGCTACACCTTC. Translation gives CASSPAAGQTYGYTF.

Note on this clone: Other DNA sequences in this specimen translate into the identical CDR3. This chain links TRBV7-2 with TRBJ1-2; D perhaps matches TRBD1 (5 bases). The germline V and J ends were trimmed by 5 bases and 0 bases, with 13 bases remaining between them. Germline CDR1 reads SGHTA; CDR2 reads FQGNSA. The CDR3 sequence is 15 residues long. CDR3 region: CASSPGGTSNYGYTF. CDR3 nucleotides: TGTGCCAGCAGCCCGGGGGGGACCTCTAACTATGGCTACACCTTC.

The chain employs TRBV7-2 and TRBJ1-1; 9 nucleotides line up with TRBD1. Trimming cost V 5 bases and J 5 bases; bases outside gene matches: 12. The V gene's germline CDR1 is SGHTA and CDR2 FQGNSA. The CDR3 has 16 amino acids. The CDR3 here is CASSETGGAYYTEAFF. CDR3 nucleotide sequence: TGTGCCAGCAGCGAAACAGGGGGCGCGTATTATACTGAAGCTTTCTTT. The full variable domain, completed using reference TRBV7-2 and TRBJ1-1, is GAGVSQSPSNKVTEKGKDVELRCDPISGHTALYWYRQSLGQGLEFLIYFQGNSAPDKSGLPSDRFSAERTGGSVSTLTIQRTQQEDSAVYLCASSETGGAYYTEAFFGQGTRLTVV.

The chain combines TRBV6-5 with TRBJ2-7, with 12 bases fitting TRBD1. The CDR3 is 14 amino acids. V was pared by 6 bases and J by 5 bases, with 5 bases of the junction left unmatched. The germline V gene has CDR1 MNHEY and CDR2 SVGAGI. The CDR3 DNA reads TGTGCCAGCAGGGCCGGGACAGGGGGCCACGAGCAGTACTTC. This translates into CASRAGTGGHEQYF.

This chain links TRBV6-8 with TRBJ2-4, with TRBD1 matching 7 bases. J gave up 4 bases and V 5 bases, and 5 bases lay outside the gene matches. This CDR3 has 14 residues. Per germline, CDR1 MNHGY and CDR2 SAAAGT. Here the CDR3 reads CASSADRQKNIQYF. Written as DNA, the CDR3 is TGTGCCAGCAGTGCGGACAGGCAAAAAAACATTCAGTACTTC.

The CDR3 region is CASTALGGTTDTQYF. CDR3 nucleotides: TGTGCCAGCACCGCCCTCGGGGGAACCACAGATACGCAGTATTTT. The chain is built from TRBV7-8 and TRBJ2-3, with a weak D call TRBD2 (6 bases). Germline-derived CDR1 and CDR2 are SGHVS and FQNEAQ. CDR3 length equals 15 residues. Trimming stripped 7 bases from V and 2 bases from J, with 16 bases between.

The gene calls are TRBV5-4 and TRBJ2-3; possible D gene TRBD2, 5 bases. Germline V CDR1 and CDR2: SGHNT, YYREEE (reference sequence). The CDR3 spans 18 residues. V lost 0 bases to trimming and J lost 2 bases, with 19 bases between them. The CDR3 DNA follows: TGTGCCAGCAGCTTGGCCTTCACGGGGTACCTTTCCACAGATACGCAGTATTTT. Its translation is CASSLAFTGYLSTDTQYF.

The CDR3 protein is CASSQGDSDTQYF. The CDR3 region has the DNA TGCGCCAGCAGCCAAGGAGACAGTGATACGCAGTATTTT. V gene TRBV4-1 combines with J gene TRBJ2-3, with a tentative D call TRBD1 (5 bases). V lost 1 base and J lost 6, with 8 bases in between. Germline V gives CDR1 MGHRA, CDR2 YSYEKL. The CDR3 is made up of 13 amino acids.

The genes are TRBV4-1 and TRBJ2-1; 11 bases line up with TRBD2. This CDR3 is 16 amino acids long. In germline, CDR1 is MGHRA, CDR2 YSYEKL. The V and J ends lost 0 bases and 15 bases, in that order; junction bases with no gene match: 13. The CDR3: CASSQDLTSGVKGVFF. In nucleotides, the CDR3 is TGCGCCAGCAGCCAAGACCTGACTAGCGGGGTCAAAGGGGTGTTCTTC.

The CDR3 nucleotides are TGCGCCAGCAGCCCACAGGGGGCGAACATTCAGTACTTC. Its protein is CASSPQGANIQYF. The genes are TRBV4-3 and TRBJ2-4; 9 bases are shared with TRBD1. With 4 bases clipped from V and 7 bases from J, the junction kept 2 bases outside the gene matches. The CDR3 has 13 amino acids. CDR1 is LGHNA, CDR2 YSLEER, per germline.

The chain links TRBV12-5 to TRBJ2-1; the match to TRBD1 covers 8 bases. This CDR3 contains 12 residues. Germline-derived CDR1 and CDR2 are LGHNT and FRNRAP. After removal of 6 bases from V and 15 bases from J, the junction contained 10 bases not matched to a gene. CDR3 in DNA: TGTGCTAGTGGCACGGCGACAGGGGCCGCGTTCTTC. This encodes CASGTATGAAFF.

The CDR3: CASSVTHSPSYEQYF. Here the CDR3 DNA reads TGTGCCAGCAGCGTAACCCACAGTCCATCCTACGAGCAGTACTTC. This chain joins TRBV9 and TRBJ2-7; no definite D call. The CDR3 runs 15 residues. V lost 1 base and J lost 1, with 12 bases in between. Germline V gene data show CDR1 as SGDLS and CDR2 as YYNGEE.

The rearrangement links TRBV7-2 to TRBJ1-6; 9 positions match TRBD1. J gave up 7 bases and V 5 bases, and 12 bases lay outside the gene matches. The germline CDR1 and CDR2 sequences are SGHTA and FQGNSA. The length of the CDR3 is 17 residues. CDR3 residues: CASSQGPGQGPNSPLHF. CDR3 nucleotides: TGTGCCAGCAGCCAAGGCCCGGGACAGGGTCCCAATTCACCCCTCCACTTT.